The clone carrying this T cell receptor beta chain was seen a handful of times. Its antigen is not known. The sample belongs to a study of OX40 agonist ivuxolimab in advanced cancers. Profiling relied on immunoSEQ multiplex PCR, and the TCRdb table lists in-frame clones only, not all of them. The table records about 53,000 clones, 84% of them present only once. The study's findings and limits: Clonal expansion from baseline to week 6 occurred in both CD4+ and CD8+ T cells.

The clonotype originates from an adult with an advanced solid tumor such as melanoma, head and neck, liver or kidney cancer. The input for sequencing was CD4+ or CD8+ T cells sorted from blood, taken in a trial of the OX40 agonist ivuxolimab.

The CDR3 loop reads CASGKGGQGFYEQYF. CDR3 bases: TGTGCTAGTGGTAAGGGAGGACAGGGTTTCTACGAGCAGTACTTC. This rearrangement joins TRBV12-5 to TRBJ2-7; 8 bases are shared with TRBD1. Germline V gives CDR1 LGHNT, CDR2 FRNRAP. This CDR3 comprises 15 residues. The ends lost 5 bases at V and 3 bases at J; junction bases unmatched: 9.